The 18 T cell receptor beta chains below all came from one sample that was sequenced in a study of T cells expressing NK-cell markers. TCRdb re-called the 5' RACE reads and gives one entry per CDR3 protein, without DNA. This table holds roughly 380,000 distinct CDR3 sequences. Sequenced: blood T cells: a sorted CD56 or NKG2C T cell subset, CD4+ or CD8+ T cells, or bulk PBMC T cells (not recorded which). Every receptor here comes from a man between 18 and 69 years old in good health.

The chain has TRBV3-1 and TRBJ2-2. The CDR3 runs to 14 residues. Germline V CDR1 and CDR2: LGHDT, YNNKEL (reference sequence). The chain's CDR3 is CASSQYSWTGELFF.

This chain uses TRBV27 with TRBJ2-7; without DNA, the TCRdb call of TRBD1 cannot be checked. The CDR3 is 14 amino acids. The germline V gene has CDR1 MNHEY and CDR2 SMNVEV (reference sequence). The CDR3 loop reads CASSQDSGAYEQYF.

V gene TRBV27 combines with J gene TRBJ1-3; the TCRdb D gene call, TRBD1, has no DNA to confirm it. The CDR3 runs to 15 residues. Germline CDR1 is MNHEY and CDR2 is SMNVEV (reference sequence). The CDR3 region is CASSRGGTSGNTIYF.

The CDR3 is CASRAGGAGSPLHF. The chain is built from TRBV6-1 and TRBJ1-6; the TCRdb D gene call, TRBD1, has no DNA to confirm it. The CDR3 runs 14 residues. Germline V gene lookup returns CDR1 MNHNS and CDR2 SASEGT.

This chain joins TRBV5-1 and TRBJ2-2; TCRdb lists TRBD1, though no DNA is available to test this call. Germline CDR1 reads SGHRS; CDR2 reads YFSETQ. The CDR3 extends over 14 amino acids. The CDR3: CASSHNSGDGELFF. The variable domain in full, with the rest retrieved from reference TRBV5-1 and TRBJ2-2, is KAGVTQTPRYLIKTRGQQVTLSCSPISGHRSVSWYQQTPGQGLQFLFEYFSETQRNKGNFPGRFSGRQFSNSRSEMNVSTLELGDSALYLCASSHNSGDGELFFGEGSRLTVL.

This chain uses TRBV30 with TRBJ1-5. Germline values: CDR1 GTSNPN, CDR2 SVGIG (reference sequence). The CDR3 covers 13 residues. This CDR3 is CAWSASGNQPQHF.

The chain joins TRBV7-6 to TRBJ2-3; TCRdb proposes TRBD1, but this gene call is untestable without DNA. CDR3 length: 17 amino acids. Germline values: CDR1 SGHVS, CDR2 FNYEAQ. The CDR3 spells CASSLGPGSPSTDTQYF. Full variable domain (outside the CDR3, taken from reference TRBV7-6 and TRBJ2-3): GAGVSQSPRYKVTKRGQDVALRCDPISGHVSLYWYRQALGQGPEFLTYFNYEAQQDKSGLPNDRFSAERPEGSISTLTIQRTEQRDSAMYRCASSLGPGSPSTDTQYFGPGTRLTVL.

This sequence joins TRBV3-1 and TRBJ1-2; TCRdb's D call, TRBD1, is unchecked because there is no DNA. The CDR3 length is 16 residues. CDR1 is LGHDT and CDR2 is YNNKEL in the germline V gene (reference sequence). The CDR3 here is CASSQRQIGGFNGYTF.

This rearrangement joins TRBV6-1 to TRBJ2-1; TCRdb gives TRBD2 as the D gene, but with no DNA this cannot be confirmed. From germline, CDR1 is MNHNS and CDR2 SASEGT. There are 14 residues in the CDR3. This CDR3 reads CASRTLRGGLEQFF.

This sequence joins TRBV27 and TRBJ2-5. This CDR3 spans 14 amino acids. Germline V gene lookup returns CDR1 MNHEY and CDR2 SMNVEV (reference sequence). CDR3 region: CASSSYRGQETQYF.

The J gene is TRBJ2-2, the V gene TRBV24-1; TCRdb picks TRBD1, but there is no DNA to check that call. Germline V gives CDR1 KGHDR, CDR2 SFDVKD. The CDR3 sequence is 17 residues long. The CDR3 protein is CATRGQKTERNTGELFF.

This chain joins TRBV7-9 and TRBJ2-7; TCRdb proposes TRBD2, but this gene call is untestable without DNA. The CDR3 runs to 14 residues. Germline CDR1 reads SEHNR; CDR2 reads FQNEAQ (reference sequence). CDR3 protein: CASSFGPTSEEQYF.

The V gene is TRBV24-1, the J gene TRBJ2-7; the TCRdb D gene call, TRBD1, has no DNA to confirm it. The CDR3 contains 13 residues. CDR1 is KGHDR, CDR2 SFDVKD, per germline. The CDR3 reads CATKGTGSYEQYF.

This sequence joins TRBV12-3 or TRBV12-4 and TRBJ2-5; the D call of TRBD2 rests on TCRdb alone, since no DNA is present to check it. The CDR3 is made up of 15 amino acids. The CDR3 loop reads CASAQGGAGTETQYF.

The rearrangement links TRBV3-1 to TRBJ2-6; TCRdb calls TRBD1, which cannot be checked without DNA. Germline V gene data show CDR1 as LGHDT and CDR2 as YNNKEL (reference sequence). This CDR3 spans 18 amino acids. This chain's CDR3 is CASSQPKGTRTGANVLTF.

The chain links TRBV5-1 to TRBJ1-2; no DNA is available, so the TRBD1 call from TCRdb remains unchecked. The CDR3 sequence is 14 residues long. Per the germline V gene, CDR1 is SGHRS and CDR2 is YFSETQ. The chain's CDR3 is CASSLEVQGAGYTF.

This sequence joins TRBV12-3 or TRBV12-4 and TRBJ2-7; as DNA is missing, the TRBD1 call by TCRdb cannot be tested. The length of the CDR3 is 14 residues. The CDR3 is CASSFRTRAREQYF.

The rearrangement links TRBV4-1 to TRBJ2-7; TCRdb gives TRBD1 as the D gene, but with no DNA this cannot be confirmed. The germline V gene encodes CDR1 MGHRA and CDR2 YSYEKL. The CDR3 contains 15 residues. The CDR3 is CASSQAPQGAPEQYF.